This entry is about one TCR beta chain. Germline V lookup: CDR1 SGHNT, CDR2 YYREEE (reference sequence). The CDR3 has 15 residues. With 0 bases removed from V and 5 bases from J, the gap between germline ends came to 11 bases. The data were obtained in a study of blood T cell repertoires in COVID-19. Study background: Samples representing acute and convalescent COVID-19 were sourced from the United States, Italy and Spain.

Measured with immunoSEQ multiplex PCR; TCRdb has only the in-frame clones, and not every one. The sample has about 98,000 clones; approximately 81% are singletons. The sequenced sample was peripheral blood. The chain couples TRBV5-4 to TRBJ1-4; D is uncertain. This TCR came from a woman at least 80 years old with acute or convalescent COVID-19. As DNA, the CDR3 is TGTGCCAGCAGCTTGGACCCAGGTCCCAATGAAAAACTGTTTTTT. It specifies CASSLDPGPNEKLFF.